This TCR beta chain comes out of a study of CD8+ T cells in alopecia areata. Comment on this clone: Its antigen is undetermined.

Extraction of RNA preceded its reverse transcription into cDNA, which served as the sequencing template. Data came from immunoSEQ multiplex PCR; TCRdb stores just in-frame clones and leaves some out. The profile covers 120,000 to 150,000 clones, with 75% to 90% appearing a single time and around 15% taken by the ten largest. As part of sample collection, lesional scalp punch biopsies and peripheral blood were taken from alopecia areata patients. The V and J ends lost 3 bases and 0 bases respectively, with 10 bases between them. This CDR3 region has 16 residues. Germline assignment: CDR1 SGDLS and CDR2 YYNGEE. Regarding the study as a whole: Elevated clonality characterized lesional scalp relative to normal scalp, particularly in alopecia totalis/universalis.

Sequencing used CD8+ T cells sorted from blood, obtained at week 0. This sequence was found in a human donor with alopecia areata. J is TRBJ2-6 and V is TRBV9; D uncertain. CDR3 protein: CASSGDHFSGANVLTF. Here the CDR3 DNA reads TGTGCCAGCAGCGGAGATCACTTCTCTGGGGCCAACGTCCTGACTTTC. Full variable domain (missing parts from reference TRBV9 and TRBJ2-6): DSGVTQTPKHLITATGQRVTLRCSPRSGDLSVYWYQQSLDQGLQFLIQYYNGEERAKGNILERFSAQQFPDLHSELNLSSLELGDSALYFCASSGDHFSGANVLTFGAGSRLTVL.